A single TCR beta chain is shown here with its context. This sample is part of a study of cytomegalovirus exposure and HLA in healthy donors. CDR1 SGHNT and CDR2 YENEEA come from the germline V gene. Unmatched junction bases numbered 2, after V lost 5 bases and J lost 4 bases. CDR3 length: 13 residues. With 60 Vbeta and 13 Jbeta primers, the PCR was carried out. Some clones are missing from TCRdb's copy, which holds only in-frame ones; the method was immunoSEQ multiplex PCR. Of some 150,000 clones listed, just over 70% are singletons. This clonotype originated in a human donor in good health. Sequencing was done on a sample of PBMCs. The chain links TRBV11-3 to TRBJ1-2; 9 positions match TRBD1. The CDR3 nucleotides read TGTGCCAGCAGCATGGGACAGGGCTATGGCTACACCTTC. Amino acids: CASSMGQGYGYTF.